The clone carrying this T cell receptor (beta chain) was seen many times. Samples came from patients with localized non-small cell lung adenocarcinoma. TCRdb re-derived calls from the PCR reads in MiXCR, one entry per CDR3 protein. Here the sample spans roughly 8,000 distinct CDR3 sequences, 35% to 50% being singletons. The data are from a study of CD4 and CD8 cells across lung adenocarcinoma regions. This CDR3 is 14 amino acids long. Germline V gives CDR1 MNHEY, CDR2 SMNVEV (reference sequence). The rearrangement joins TRBV27 to TRBJ2-1; no definite D call. Near its end, the DNA agrees better with TRBJ2-5, so the J call may be wrong. The sample consisted of CD8+ T cells from the center of a lung tumor. The TCR sequence derives from a male donor with lung adenocarcinoma. The CD4 and CD8 labels of this study may be unreliable. The CDR3 loop reads CASSLTPSAETQYF. The CDR3 nucleotides are TGTGCCAGCAGTTTAACCCCCTCCGCGGAGACCCAGTACTTC.